Listed below are T cell receptor beta chains from one sample, sequenced in a study of cytomegalovirus exposure and HLA in healthy donors. The table came from immunoSEQ multiplex PCR; TCRdb's copy has only in-frame clones and leaves some out. The profile shows 140,000 to 150,000 clones, around 67% of them singletons. The source material was PBMCs. The receptor set was obtained from a woman aged 18-29 years in good health and CMV-seronegative. The CDR3 runs from the conserved cysteine through the conserved F or W. Each record gives: J gene, V gene, clone size, D gene, CDR3 protein, CDR3 DNA. D genes are given only for firm matches. The size of a clone is reported for some rows only, either as once, few or many, or as a class for expanded clones.

j_gene: TRBJ2-2
v_gene: TRBV6-6
abundance: .
d_gene: .
CDR3aa: CASRRRGSRELFF
CDR3nt: TGTGCCAGCAGACGACGGGGGTCCCGGGAGCTGTTTTTT

j_gene: TRBJ1-2
v_gene: TRBV6-5
abundance: .
d_gene: .
CDR3aa: CASSSGTSQGGYTF
CDR3nt: TGTGCCAGCAGTTCCGGGACATCTCAGGGCGGCTACACCTTC

j_gene: TRBJ2-3
v_gene: TRBV14
abundance: .
d_gene: .
CDR3aa: CASNVGLRTDTQYF
CDR3nt: TGTGCCAGCAACGTGGGACTCCGCACAGATACGCAGTATTTT

j_gene: TRBJ2-2
v_gene: TRBV2
abundance: .
d_gene: TRBD2
CDR3aa: CASSEALWTSGIVTGELFF
CDR3nt: TGTGCCAGCAGTGAAGCGCTTTGGACTAGCGGGATAGTCACCGGGGAGCTGTTTTTT

j_gene: TRBJ1-2
v_gene: TRBV18
abundance: .
d_gene: .
CDR3aa: CASSPNLDTGYTF
CDR3nt: TGTGCCAGCTCACCCAACTTAGACACTGGCTACACCTTC

j_gene: TRBJ1-1
v_gene: TRBV2
abundance: .
d_gene: .
CDR3aa: CASSEGVVAEAFF
CDR3nt: TGTGCCAGCAGTGAAGGAGTGGTCGCTGAAGCTTTCTTT

j_gene: TRBJ1-6
v_gene: TRBV27
abundance: few
d_gene: .
CDR3aa: CASSFLIAPRYNSPLHF
CDR3nt: TGTGCCAGCAGTTTCTTAATCGCACCTAGGTATAATTCACCCCTCCACTTT

j_gene: TRBJ1-2
v_gene: TRBV11-2
abundance: .
d_gene: .
CDR3aa: CASSSVDSYTF
CDR3nt: TGTGCCAGCAGCTCAGTGGACAGCTACACCTTC

j_gene: TRBJ2-5
v_gene: TRBV5-6
abundance: .
d_gene: .
CDR3aa: CASSLQGGETQYF
CDR3nt: TGTGCCAGCAGCTTGCAGGGGGGAGAGACCCAGTACTTC

j_gene: TRBJ2-1
v_gene: TRBV28
abundance: .
d_gene: TRBD1
CDR3aa: CASSPGQGATYNEQFF
CDR3nt: TGTGCCAGCAGCCCCGGGCAGGGGGCCACCTACAATGAGCAGTTCTTC

j_gene: TRBJ1-1
v_gene: TRBV6-6
abundance: .
d_gene: .
CDR3aa: CASSYGEAYAFGAFF
CDR3nt: TGTGCCAGCAGTTACGGGGAGGCCTACGCTTTTGGAGCTTTCTTT

j_gene: TRBJ2-2
v_gene: TRBV29-1
abundance: .
d_gene: .
CDR3aa: CSVDGGNTGELFF
CDR3nt: TGCAGCGTTGATGGCGGGAACACCGGGGAGCTGTTTTTT

j_gene: TRBJ1-5
v_gene: TRBV4-2
abundance: few
d_gene: TRBD1
CDR3aa: CASSQGGTGSNQPQHF
CDR3nt: TGTGCCAGCAGCCAAGGGGGGACAGGGAGCAATCAGCCCCAGCATTTT

j_gene: TRBJ2-2
v_gene: TRBV18
abundance: .
d_gene: TRBD2
CDR3aa: CASSPRTSRNTGELFF
CDR3nt: TGTGCCAGCTCACCTAGGACTAGCCGAAACACCGGGGAGCTGTTTTTT

j_gene: TRBJ2-1
v_gene: TRBV7-3
abundance: .
d_gene: TRBD2
CDR3aa: CASSSGAGVGEQFF
CDR3nt: TGTGCCAGCAGCTCCGGGGCGGGGGTGGGTGAGCAGTTCTTC

j_gene: TRBJ2-4
v_gene: TRBV7-2
abundance: few
d_gene: .
CDR3aa: CASSLVRGNENIQYF
CDR3nt: TGTGCCAGCAGCTTAGTTAGGGGCAATGAAAACATTCAGTACTTC

j_gene: TRBJ1-1
v_gene: TRBV7-8
abundance: .
d_gene: .
CDR3aa: CASSGEGPSQDSKVNTEAFF
CDR3nt: TGTGCCAGCAGCGGAGAAGGCCCTTCCCAGGACTCAAAGGTGAACACTGAAGCTTTCTTT

j_gene: TRBJ1-1
v_gene: TRBV18
abundance: few
d_gene: .
CDR3aa: CASSQSTTGYTEAFF
CDR3nt: TGTGCCAGCTCACAGTCCACTACAGGGTACACTGAAGCTTTCTTT

j_gene: TRBJ2-5
v_gene: TRBV5-5
abundance: .
d_gene: TRBD1
CDR3aa: CASSRDRDETQYF
CDR3nt: TGTGCCAGCAGTAGGGACAGGGACGAGACCCAGTACTTC

j_gene: TRBJ1-1
v_gene: TRBV25-1
abundance: .
d_gene: .
CDR3aa: CASSEYNLRLQNTEAFF
CDR3nt: TGTGCCAGCAGTGAATATAATTTGCGGCTTCAGAACACTGAAGCTTTCTTT

j_gene: TRBJ2-3
v_gene: TRBV11-3
abundance: few
d_gene: TRBD2
CDR3aa: CASSPGTSGADTQYF
CDR3nt: TGTGCCAGCAGCCCGGGGACTAGCGGGGCAGATACGCAGTATTTT

j_gene: TRBJ2-2
v_gene: TRBV19
abundance: once
d_gene: TRBD2
CDR3aa: CASSMGLAGSTGELFF
CDR3nt: TGTGCCAGTAGTATGGGACTAGCGGGGAGTACCGGGGAGCTGTTTTTT

j_gene: TRBJ1-3
v_gene: TRBV28
abundance: .
d_gene: .
CDR3aa: CASKPEVRGGPQRGNTIYF
CDR3nt: TGTGCCAGCAAACCTGAGGTGCGAGGGGGACCTCAACGCGGAAACACCATATATTTT

j_gene: TRBJ2-3
v_gene: TRBV4-3
abundance: few
d_gene: TRBD2
CDR3aa: CASRAWRGGPDTQYF
CDR3nt: TGCGCCAGCCGGGCCTGGCGGGGGGGGCCAGATACGCAGTATTTT